The 25 T cell receptor beta chains below all came from one sample that was sequenced in a study of T cell responses to AZD1222 COVID-19 vaccine. Method: immunoSEQ multiplex PCR; TCRdb's copy keeps in-frame clones and lacks some. The sample contains 150,000 to 200,000 clones, around 94% of which appear only once. Sequencing was performed on peripheral blood, taken on day 0 of AZD1222 vaccination. The source is an adult in good health.

This clone was observed a handful of times. This chain joins TRBV4-3 and TRBJ1-6; the D is unclear. The germline CDR1 and CDR2 sequences are LGHNA and YSLEER. The CDR3 is 14 amino acids. The V end was cut by 0 bases, the J end by 14 bases, with 14 bases between. This CDR3 reads CASSQEGNVGTLHF. The CDR3 DNA follows: TGCGCCAGCAGCCAAGAAGGTAACGTCGGCACCCTCCACTTT.

In the case of this clone: One junction end does not reproduce the germline sequence, and a read error may be involved. The gene calls are TRBV7-9 and TRBJ1-6, with D perhaps TRBD1 (5 bases). This CDR3 spans 15 amino acids. Germline-derived CDR1 and CDR2 are SEHNR and FQNEAQ (reference sequence). The CDR3 here is CASSLAAGVNSPLHF. In DNA, the CDR3 is TGTGCCAGCAGCCTAGCAGCGGGGGTTAATTCACCCCTCCACTTT. The whole variable domain, remainder taken from reference TRBV7-9 and TRBJ1-6, is DTGVSQNPRHKITKRGQNVTFRCDPISEHNRLYWYRQTLGQGPEFLTYFQNEAQLEKSRLLSDRFSAERPKGSFSTLEIQRTEQGDSAMYLCASSLAAGVNSPLHFGNGTRLTVT.

The J gene is TRBJ2-1, the V gene TRBV6-5; D uncertain. This CDR3 is built from 16 residues. CDR1 is MNHEY and CDR2 is SVGAGI in the germline V gene. V was cut by 2 bases and J by 4 bases, with 15 bases left in between. As DNA, the CDR3 is TGTGCCAGCAGTTACCAGTGGCCAAGCAAATACAATGAGCAGTTCTTC. It translates to CASSYQWPSKYNEQFF.

The CDR3 protein is CASIEGNQPQHF. CDR3 nucleotides: TGTGCCAGCATAGAAGGAAATCAGCCCCAGCATTTT. The rearrangement links TRBV27 to TRBJ1-5; D is undetermined. The length of the CDR3 is 12 residues. The V gene's germline CDR1 is MNHEY and CDR2 SMNVEV (reference sequence). V shed 7 bases and J shed 4 bases, with 8 bases lying between them.

The rearrangement joins TRBV14 to TRBJ1-1; possible D gene TRBD1, 6 bases. The germline V and J ends were trimmed by 1 base and 0 bases, with 9 bases remaining between them. The CDR3 totals 15 residues. The germline V gene has CDR1 SGHDN and CDR2 FVKESK. The CDR3 DNA reads TGTGCCAGCAGCCAAGGAGGGGGAGTGAACACTGAAGCTTTCTTT. It yields the protein CASSQGGGVNTEAFF.

The chain is built from TRBV7-2 and TRBJ1-6; the D gene is possibly TRBD1 (5 bases). Trimming pared 1 base from V and 6 bases from J, leaving 10 bases between. CDR1 is SGHTA, CDR2 FQGNSA, per germline. CDR3 length equals 15 residues. Here the CDR3 reads CASSLDRGGNSPLHF. The CDR3 DNA is TGTGCCAGCAGCTTAGATAGGGGTGGTAATTCACCCCTCCACTTT.

This clone was detected a few times. The chain has TRBV5-1 and TRBJ1-5, with D hard to call. The CDR3 is made up of 13 amino acids. In germline, CDR1 is SGHRS, CDR2 YFSETQ. V lost 3 bases to trimming and J lost 5 bases, with 9 bases between them. CDR3 nucleotides: TGCGCCAGCAGCTCCGAACTGGATCAGCCCCAGCATTTT. Translation: CASSSELDQPQHF.

This clone was recorded only once. The chain has TRBV19 and TRBJ2-6; no firm D call. This CDR3 region has 16 residues. V was trimmed by 11 bases and J by 0 bases, leaving 17 bases between them. Germline assignment: CDR1 LNHDA and CDR2 SQIVND (reference sequence). CDR3 region: CASKPGPSSGANVLTF. CDR3 DNA sequence: TGTGCCTCAAAACCGGGCCCTAGCTCTGGGGCCAACGTCCTGACTTTC.

The chain combines TRBV30 with TRBJ1-5, with no clear D. Germline V gene sequence: CDR1 GTSNPN, CDR2 SVGIG (reference sequence). The CDR3 has 15 residues. Trimming removed 4 bases from V and 0 bases from J, with 13 bases in between. This CDR3 reads CAWNDGAYSNQPQHF. CDR3 nucleotides: TGTGCCTGGAACGACGGCGCCTATAGCAATCAGCCCCAGCATTTT.

This chain uses TRBV4-1 with TRBJ1-1, with D unresolved. The germline V gene has CDR1 MGHRA and CDR2 YSYEKL. With 1 base removed from V and 4 bases from J, the gap between germline ends came to 13 bases. This CDR3 is 15 amino acids long. The CDR3 is CASSQVDGAVTEAFF. The DNA of the CDR3 is TGCGCCAGCAGCCAAGTAGACGGAGCTGTCACTGAAGCTTTCTTT.

V usage is TRBV29-1 and J usage is TRBJ1-5, with 8 bases fitting TRBD1. Germline V gene data show CDR1 as SQVTM and CDR2 as ANQGSEA. The junction had 5 bases not matched to a gene; V was cut back by 4 bases and J by 6 bases. This CDR3 is 13 amino acids long. The CDR3 DNA reads as TGCAGCGTTGCAGGGGGCGTAGGTCAGCCCCAGCATTTT. Translation: CSVAGGVGQPQHF.

This sequence joins TRBV28 and TRBJ2-5, with unresolved D. The V gene's germline CDR1 is MDHEN and CDR2 SYDVKM. The CDR3 is made up of 14 amino acids. V was pared by 5 bases and J by 5 bases, with 15 bases between. CDR3 bases: TGTGCCAGCAGTGAGACCAGTGCCACGGAGACCCAGTACTTC. This codes for CASSETSATETQYF.

The chain has TRBV19 and TRBJ1-6, with TRBD1 as a possible D gene (5 bases). Trimming removed 7 bases at V and 7 bases at J, with 29 bases between. CDR1 and CDR2 (germline): LNHDA, SQIVND (reference sequence). The length of the CDR3 is 19 residues. CDR3 nucleotides: TGTGCCAGTAACGGGGAACGGGGACGGTCGAGTCCGTTCAATTCACCCCTCCACTTT. Protein sequence: CASNGERGRSSPFNSPLHF.

J is TRBJ1-1 and V is TRBV6-5; D is unresolved. Trimming removed 7 bases at V and 3 bases at J, with 12 bases between. There are 13 residues in the CDR3. CDR1 is MNHEY, CDR2 SVGAGI, per germline. CDR3 in amino acids: CASTEQLYTEAFF. In DNA, the CDR3 is TGTGCCAGCACGGAGCAGCTTTACACTGAAGCTTTCTTT.

V and J are TRBV9 and TRBJ2-7; 11 bases align to TRBD2. This CDR3 region has 14 residues. The ends lost 3 bases at V and 3 bases at J; junction bases unmatched: 2. CDR1 SGDLS and CDR2 YYNGEE come from the germline V gene. CDR3 sequence reads: CASSGGTSGYEQYF. The CDR3 nucleotides are TGTGCCAGCAGCGGAGGGACTAGCGGCTACGAGCAGTACTTC.

This chain links TRBV18 with TRBJ1-1; perhaps TRBD1 as D (5 bases). There are 13 residues in the CDR3. V was shortened by 4 bases and J by 1 base, with 7 bases between the two germline ends. Germline CDR1 is KGHSH and CDR2 is LQKENI. CDR3 bases: TGTGCCAGCTCACAAGGGGAGAACACTGAAGCTTTCTTT. Its protein is CASSQGENTEAFF.

V usage is TRBV10-3 and J usage is TRBJ2-3, with 8 positions matching TRBD2. Germline V gives CDR1 ENHRY, CDR2 SYGVKD. The CDR3 totals 16 residues. Losses at the gene ends were 4 bases for V and 2 bases for J; bases not matched to a gene: 8. This CDR3 reads CAISGNTGGDTDTQYF. CDR3 coding DNA: TGTGCCATCAGTGGTAACACCGGGGGGGACACAGATACGCAGTATTTT.

The V and J genes are TRBV29-1 and TRBJ1-1; no definite D call. Per germline, CDR1 SQVTM and CDR2 ANQGSEA. This CDR3 spans 14 amino acids. The V end lost 3 bases, the J end lost 5 bases, and 16 bases lay between the germline ends. The chain's CDR3 is CSVDVSPGRTEAFF. The DNA of the CDR3 is TGCAGCGTTGATGTGTCCCCCGGGAGGACTGAAGCTTTCTTT.

The V gene is TRBV4-1, the J gene TRBJ2-1; weak D call: TRBD2 (5 bases). The CDR3 totals 17 residues. Trimming removed 0 bases at V and 0 bases at J, with 12 bases between. CDR1 is MGHRA, CDR2 YSYEKL, per germline. The CDR3 DNA follows: TGCGCCAGCAGCCAAGATGGGAGCGAGGGCTCCTACAATGAGCAGTTCTTC. Translating it yields CASSQDGSEGSYNEQFF.

The gene calls are TRBV28 and TRBJ1-6; TRBD1 might be the D (5 bases). With 5 bases removed from V and 9 bases from J, the gap between germline ends came to 17 bases. Looked up from germline, CDR1 is MDHEN and CDR2 is SYDVKM. The CDR3 sequence is 15 residues long. CDR3 protein: CASSTRALGVSPLHF. The CDR3 DNA follows: TGTGCCAGCAGTACCAGGGCCTTGGGAGTTTCACCCCTCCACTTT.

The rearrangement uses TRBV11-3 and TRBJ2-1; 7 bases are shared with TRBD1. The germline V gene has CDR1 SGHNT and CDR2 YENEEA. With 5 bases clipped from V and 4 bases from J, the junction kept 11 bases outside the gene matches. The length of the CDR3 is 16 residues. This CDR3 reads CASSPQGGTVYNEQFF. DNA of the CDR3: TGTGCCAGCAGCCCCCAGGGTGGGACAGTATACAATGAGCAGTTCTTC.

This rearrangement joins TRBV4-2 to TRBJ2-2; TRBD1 agrees at 8 bases. Germline V gene sequence: CDR1 LGHNA, CDR2 YNFKEQ. There are 15 residues in the CDR3. Losses at the gene ends were 3 bases for V and 4 bases for J; bases not matched to a gene: 4. The chain's CDR3 is CASSQGQDITGELFF. The CDR3 DNA sequence: TGTGCCAGCAGCCAGGGACAGGATATCACCGGGGAGCTGTTTTTT.

The count of this clone is one. The rearrangement links TRBV5-6 to TRBJ2-7; 11 nucleotides agree with TRBD2. The CDR3 extends over 14 amino acids. V trimming: 4 bases; J trimming: 7 bases; junction bases outside the gene matches: 7. Germline V lookup: CDR1 SGHDT, CDR2 YYEEEE. The CDR3, as DNA: TGTGCCAGCAGCCAACTAGCGGGAGAAGATGAGCAGTACTTC. It is translated as CASSQLAGEDEQYF.

V and J are TRBV2 and TRBJ1-1; D gene ambiguous. The germline V gene has CDR1 SNHLY and CDR2 FYNNEI. The CDR3 has 13 amino acids. V lost 5 bases and J lost 1, with 8 bases in between. The CDR3 bases are TGTGCCAGCAGTTTTGGTGAGAACACTGAAGCTTTCTTT. Amino acid sequence: CASSFGENTEAFF.

The V call is TRBV6-5, the J call TRBJ2-2; D remains unclear. Trimming pared 6 bases from V and 4 bases from J, leaving 12 bases between. This CDR3 region has 14 residues. Germline CDR1 MNHEY, CDR2 SVGAGI. The CDR3 region has the DNA TGTGCCAGCAGCCTAGGCCATAGCACCGGGGAGCTGTTTTTT. Translation gives CASSLGHSTGELFF.